Presented here are 11 T cell receptor beta chains from one specimen sequenced in a study of blood T cell repertoires in COVID-19. TCRdb's copy holds only in-frame clones and misses some; the assay was immunoSEQ multiplex PCR. The sample lists some 190,000 clones, roughly three quarters occurring once. Input material: peripheral blood. These receptors all stem from a woman between 45 and 65 years old with active or convalescent COVID-19.

The chain recombines TRBV30 with TRBJ1-1; D may be TRBD1 (5 bases). The germline gives CDR1 GTSNPN, CDR2 SVGIG (reference sequence). V lost 1 base to trimming and J lost 5 bases, with 14 bases between them. CDR3 length equals 14 residues. The CDR3 here is CAWSGPIRGTEAFF. CDR3 DNA: TGTGCCTGGAGTGGTCCAATTAGGGGAACTGAAGCTTTCTTT.

CDR3 amino acids: CASSLAGFSEKLFF. The CDR3 DNA reads as TGCGCCAGCAGCTTGGCGGGATTTTCAGAAAAACTGTTTTTT. The chain recombines TRBV5-1 with TRBJ1-4; D uncertain. The CDR3 covers 14 residues. Trimming left V 0 bases short and J 8 bases short, with 11 bases between. CDR1 is SGHRS, CDR2 YFSETQ, per germline. The entire variable domain, with the rest obtained from reference TRBV5-1 and TRBJ1-4, is as follows: KAGVTQTPRYLIKTRGQQVTLSCSPISGHRSVSWYQQTPGQGLQFLFEYFSETQRNKGNFPGRFSGRQFSNSRSEMNVSTLELGDSALYLCASSLAGFSEKLFFGSGTQLSVL.

The V and J genes are TRBV3-1 (or the pseudogene TRBV3-2) and TRBJ1-3; D ambiguous. V lost 0 bases and J 4 bases, leaving 13 bases between the germline ends. Per germline, CDR1 LGHDT and CDR2 YNNKEL (reference sequence). This CDR3 comprises 16 residues. The DNA of the CDR3 is TGTGCCAGCAGCCAAGAAAACGGAGTCCCCGGAAACACCATATATTTT. It specifies CASSQENGVPGNTIYF.

The chain couples TRBV19 to TRBJ2-3, with TRBD2 identical over 12 bases. The CDR3 loop spans 16 amino acids. The germline V gene has CDR1 LNHDA and CDR2 SQIVND (reference sequence). V was clipped by 3 bases and J by 2 bases; unmatched bases: 3. The CDR3 DNA reads as TGTGCCAGTAGTATGACTAGCGGGGGACTCACAGATACGCAGTATTTT. Its protein is CASSMTSGGLTDTQYF. Drawing the rest from reference TRBV19 and TRBJ2-3, the complete variable domain is DGGITQSPKYLFRKEGQNVTLSCEQNLNHDAMYWYRQDPGQGLRLIYYSQIVNDFQKGDIAEGYSVSREKKESFPLTVTSAQKNPTAFYLCASSMTSGGLTDTQYFGPGTRLTVL.

The chain is built from TRBV5-1 and TRBJ1-2; TRBD1 matches 7 bases. CDR3 length: 18 residues. V shed 0 bases and J 0 bases; nucleotides not matched to a gene: 11. Germline V CDR1 and CDR2: SGHRS, YFSETQ. CDR3 region: CASSLANIRDSPNYGYTF. CDR3 nucleotides: TGCGCCAGCAGCTTGGCCAACATCCGGGACAGCCCTAACTATGGCTACACCTTC.

This clone was seen a single time. The chain couples TRBV7-2 to TRBJ2-3; 10 bases agree with TRBD2. V dropped 5 bases and J dropped 3; count of bases not matched to a gene: 8. Germline values: CDR1 SGHTA, CDR2 FQGNSA. The CDR3 runs 16 residues. For the CDR3, the DNA is TGTGCCAGCAGCCCCCCTAGCGGGAGTATAACAGATACGCAGTATTTT. Its translation: CASSPPSGSITDTQYF.

This clone was counted between two and nine times. The chain uses TRBV12-3 or TRBV12-4 and TRBJ1-1; D ambiguous. V was clipped by 1 base and J by 10 bases, with 13 bases between them. This CDR3 region has 13 residues. The CDR3 loop reads CASSLVREAGAFF. The CDR3 nucleotides are TGTGCCAGCAGTTTAGTAAGGGAGGCCGGAGCTTTCTTT.

This chain links TRBV29-1 with TRBJ2-1, with 8 bases fitting TRBD1. CDR3 size: 15 residues. V lost 2 bases and J lost 5; bases outside the gene matches: 8. In germline, CDR1 is SQVTM, CDR2 ANQGSEA. The CDR3: CSVETGTGPDNEQFF. The DNA of the CDR3 is TGCAGCGTTGAAACCGGGACAGGACCCGACAATGAGCAGTTCTTC.

The V call is TRBV29-1, the J call TRBJ1-1; weak D call: TRBD1 (6 bases). CDR3 length: 13 amino acids. Trimming stripped 7 bases from V and 5 bases from J, with 17 bases between. CDR1 is SQVTM, CDR2 ANQGSEA, per germline. The chain's CDR3 is CSGVTGQGTEAFF. The DNA for the CDR3 is TGCAGCGGGGTCACAGGGCAGGGGACTGAAGCTTTCTTT.

CDR3 nucleotide sequence: TGTGCCAGCAGCTTAGTTTCTCTGGGACTAGCGCAGGAGACCCAGTACTTC. Its translation is CASSLVSLGLAQETQYF. The gene calls are TRBV7-8 and TRBJ2-5; 10 positions agree with TRBD2. With 1 base clipped from V and 5 bases from J, the junction kept 10 bases outside the gene matches. The CDR3 length is 17 residues. Germline V gene data show CDR1 as SGHVS and CDR2 as FQNEAQ. Full variable domain (remainder filled in from reference TRBV7-8 and TRBJ2-5): GAGVSQSPRYKVAKRGQDVALRCDPISGHVSLFWYQQALGQGPEFLTYFQNEAQLDKSGLPSDRFFAERPEGSVSTLKIQRTQQEDSAVYLCASSLVSLGLAQETQYFGPGTRLLVL.

CDR3 nucleotide sequence: TGTGCCAGCAGCCAGCTAGGGAGTCAGCCCCAGCATTTT. Its protein product is CASSQLGSQPQHF. The rearrangement joins TRBV7-9 to TRBJ1-5; D not certain. This CDR3 comprises 13 residues. Trimming pared 5 bases from V and 6 bases from J, leaving 11 bases between. Germline V CDR1 and CDR2: SEHNR, FQNEAQ (reference sequence).